The clone carrying this TCR beta chain was found a few times. This record comes from a study of vaccination and CD4 T cells after COVID-19. V shed 4 bases and J 4 bases; nucleotides not matched to a gene: 2. This CDR3 has 14 residues. Germline V gives CDR1 SGHVS, CDR2 FQNEAQ. MiXCR, applied by TCRdb to the PCR reads, yields one record per CDR3 protein. The table has just under 30,000 distinct CDR3 sequences, about 46% seen once; the top ten hold 5% to 7.5%. Time point reported: late sampling 161 to 241 days after vaccination in a few convalescent patients. Sequencing used CD4+ T cells from blood, obtained about 7 months after SARS-CoV-2 vaccination. This receptor was taken from a human donor who had recovered from COVID-19. V usage is TRBV7-8 and J usage is TRBJ2-7; 12 bases align to TRBD2. The CDR3 loop is CASSSGLAGYEQYF. CDR3 bases: TGTGCCAGCAGCTCTGGACTAGCGGGATACGAGCAGTACTTC.